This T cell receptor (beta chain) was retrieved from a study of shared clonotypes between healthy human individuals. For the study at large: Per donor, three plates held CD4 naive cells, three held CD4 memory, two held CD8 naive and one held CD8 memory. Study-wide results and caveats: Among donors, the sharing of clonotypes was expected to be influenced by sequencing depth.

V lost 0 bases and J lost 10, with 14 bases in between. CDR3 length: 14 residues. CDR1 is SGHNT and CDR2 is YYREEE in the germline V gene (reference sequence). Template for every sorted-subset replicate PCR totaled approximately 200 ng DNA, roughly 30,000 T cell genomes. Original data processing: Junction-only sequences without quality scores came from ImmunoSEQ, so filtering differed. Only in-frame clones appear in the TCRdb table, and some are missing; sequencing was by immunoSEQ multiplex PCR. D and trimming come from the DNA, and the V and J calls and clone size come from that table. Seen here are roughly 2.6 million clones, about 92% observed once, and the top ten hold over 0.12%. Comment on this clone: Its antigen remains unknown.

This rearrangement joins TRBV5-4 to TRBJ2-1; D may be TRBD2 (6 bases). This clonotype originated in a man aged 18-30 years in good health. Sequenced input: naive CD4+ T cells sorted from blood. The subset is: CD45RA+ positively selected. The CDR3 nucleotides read TGTGCCAGCAGCTTGGAGTCGGGGAGGAGGGAGCAGTTCTTC. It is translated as CASSLESGRREQFF.